Listed below are T cell receptor beta chains from one sample, sequenced in a study of blood T cell repertoires in COVID-19. Only in-frame clones appear in the TCRdb table, and some are missing; sequencing was by immunoSEQ multiplex PCR. The sample consists of roughly 300,000 clones, around 90% of them appearing once. Sequencing was performed on PBMCs or T cells enriched from blood (not recorded which). Receptor source: a woman in her 40s with acute COVID-19. The CDR3 runs from the conserved cysteine through the conserved F or W. A D gene is named only where the DNA matches it firmly. Clone size is given for some rows only: seen once, a few or many times, or a class if the clone is expanded.

>TRBD2|TRBJ2-5|-|TRBV5-1
CASSAGTSGQETQYF
TGCGCCAGCAGCGCGGGGACTAGCGGTCAAGAGACCCAGTACTTC
>TRBD1|TRBJ1-4|-|TRBV30
CAWSTGALTGEKLFF
TGTGCCTGGAGCACAGGGGCCTTAACGGGTGAAAAACTGTTTTTT
>-|TRBJ1-1|once|TRBV7-9
CASSLFRAEDTEAFF
TGTGCCAGCAGCTTATTCAGGGCCGAAGACACTGAAGCTTTCTTT
>TRBD1|TRBJ2-7|-|TRBV5-6
CASSLGQGAYEQYF
TGTGCCAGCAGCTTGGGGCAGGGGGCGTACGAGCAGTACTTC
>-|TRBJ2-6|once|TRBV24-1
CATSDRGTGANVLTF
TGTGCCACCAGTGACAGGGGTACTGGGGCCAACGTCCTGACTTTC
>-|TRBJ2-3|-|TRBV4-3
CASSQLPGSTDTQYF
TGCGCCAGCAGCCAACTACCCGGGAGTACAGATACGCAGTATTTT
>TRBD1|TRBJ2-6|-|TRBV6-4
CASSGTGTSGANVLTF
TGTGCCAGCAGCGGGACAGGAACCTCTGGGGCCAACGTCCTGACTTTC
>-|TRBJ1-2|-|TRBV6-5
CASSYVQGGTYGYTF
TGTGCCAGCAGTTACGTGCAAGGAGGAACCTATGGCTACACCTTC
>TRBD1|TRBJ1-2|-|TRBV6-1
CASSRDRGYGYTF
TGTGCCAGCAGCCGGGACAGGGGGTATGGCTACACCTTC
>TRBD2|TRBJ2-6|-|TRBV15
CATSRVTSGRVSGANVLTF
TGTGCCACCAGCAGAGTGACTAGCGGGAGAGTCTCTGGGGCCAACGTCCTGACTTTC
>-|TRBJ1-5|-|TRBV6-5
CASSSIRNNQPQHF
TGTGCCAGCAGTTCTATCAGGAACAATCAGCCCCAGCATTTT
>-|TRBJ1-6|few|TRBV5-4
CASSPGMGSPLHF
TGTGCCAGCAGCCCGGGAATGGGTTCACCCCTCCACTTT
>-|TRBJ1-2|-|TRBV12-5
CASGSQGYGYTF
TGTGCTAGTGGTTCGCAGGGTTATGGCTACACCTTC
>-|TRBJ2-7|-|TRBV29-1
CSVDSGLSPYEQYF
TGCAGCGTTGACTCAGGGTTGTCGCCCTACGAGCAGTACTTC
>TRBD1|TRBJ1-4|-|TRBV5-1
CASSLGTGNEKLFF
TGCGCCAGCAGCTTGGGGACAGGGAATGAAAAACTGTTTTTT
>TRBD1|TRBJ1-5|-|TRBV30
CAWDRVDQPQHF
TGTGCCTGGGACAGGGTCGATCAGCCCCAGCATTTT
>-|TRBJ2-3|-|TRBV7-3
CASSIKGGGTDTQYF
TGTGCCAGCAGCATAAAGGGTGGAGGGACAGATACGCAGTATTTT
>-|TRBJ1-4|-|TRBV3-1/TRBV3-2
CASSPRGTATNEKLFF
TGTGCCAGCAGCCCCCGAGGGACTGCAACTAATGAAAAACTGTTTTTT
>TRBD2|TRBJ2-7|-|TRBV27
CASANYGRGGLGQYF
TGTGCCAGCGCCAACTATGGGCGGGGGGGCCTCGGTCAGTACTTC
>TRBD2|TRBJ2-5|-|TRBV7-9
CASSPNSGGRAETQYF
TGTGCCAGCAGCCCAAACAGCGGGGGGCGGGCCGAGACCCAGTACTTC
>TRBD1|TRBJ1-1|-|TRBV6-2/TRBV6-3
CASSYSPGQGDTEAFF
TGTGCCAGCAGTTATTCTCCGGGACAGGGAGACACTGAAGCTTTCTTT
>-|TRBJ2-3|once|TRBV27
CASSPGGPDTQYF
TGTGCCAGCAGTCCCGGAGGCCCAGATACGCAGTATTTT
>-|TRBJ1-2|-|TRBV24-1
CATSAGSYGYTF
TGTGCCACCAGTGCAGGGTCATATGGCTACACCTTC
>TRBD2|TRBJ2-7|-|TRBV7-2
CASSSTGGDEQYF
TGTGCCAGCAGCTCAACCGGGGGGGACGAGCAGTACTTC
>TRBD2|TRBJ2-2|once|TRBV19
CASSIEALAGGPAGELFF
TGTGCCAGTAGTATAGAAGCCCTAGCGGGGGGGCCGGCCGGGGAGCTGTTTTTT
>TRBD1|TRBJ1-1|-|TRBV3-1/TRBV3-2
CASSRQRQGRMNTEAFF
TGTGCCAGCAGCCGACAACGACAGGGGCGAATGAACACTGAAGCTTTCTTT
>-|TRBJ2-1|-|TRBV28
CASSLGGGRYNEQFF
TGTGCCAGCAGTTTAGGGGGGGGGCGCTACAATGAGCAGTTCTTC
>TRBD1|TRBJ1-4|-|TRBV7-8
CASSWGQGATNEKLFF
TGTGCCAGCAGCTGGGGACAGGGAGCAACTAATGAAAAACTGTTTTTT
>-|TRBJ1-1|-|TRBV7-2
CASSFGGGTEAFF
TGTGCCAGCAGCTTCGGGGGGGGCACTGAAGCTTTCTTT
>-|TRBJ1-1|-|TRBV18
CASSPLGQTLSGNTEAFF
TGTGCCAGCTCACCATTAGGACAGACCCTCTCGGGGAACACTGAAGCTTTCTTT
>TRBD1|TRBJ1-2|once|TRBV10-3
CAISEVGDRVWGYTF
TGTGCCATCAGTGAGGTGGGAGACAGGGTGTGGGGCTACACCTTC
>-|TRBJ2-3|-|TRBV10-3
CAISESLTAFPDTQYF
TGTGCCATCAGTGAGTCCCTGACAGCGTTCCCCGATACGCAGTATTTT
>-|TRBJ2-4|once|TRBV28
CASSLRGAGWAIQYF
TGTGCCAGCAGTTTAAGAGGTGCGGGTTGGGCCATTCAGTACTTC
>-|TRBJ1-3|-|TRBV7-6
CASSLGAGQWTGNTIYF
TGTGCCAGCAGCTTAGGGGCCGGACAGTGGACTGGAAACACCATATATTTT
>TRBD1|TRBJ1-5|-|TRBV19
CASSFQGGSGSNQPQHF
TGTGCCAGTAGTTTTCAGGGGGGCTCGGGGAGCAATCAGCCCCAGCATTTT
>-|TRBJ2-1|once|TRBV6-5
CASSLGQNLRNEQFF
TGTGCCAGCAGCCTCGGACAGAACCTCCGGAATGAGCAGTTCTTC
>TRBD1|TRBJ1-6|-|TRBV9
CASSSRTGPSPLHF
TGTGCCAGCAGCTCAAGGACAGGGCCTTCACCCCTCCACTTT
>TRBD1|TRBJ2-3|-|TRBV4-3
CASSQETGGRADTQYF
TGCGCCAGCAGCCAAGAAACAGGGGGCCGCGCAGATACGCAGTATTTT
>TRBD1|TRBJ1-1|-|TRBV18
CASSGQVGNTEAFF
TGTGCCAGCTCGGGACAGGTGGGAAACACTGAAGCTTTCTTT
>-|TRBJ2-3|-|TRBV7-9
CASSLVTGTDTQYF
TGTGCCAGCAGCTTAGTGACAGGCACAGATACGCAGTATTTT
>TRBD1|TRBJ1-2|few|TRBV4-1
CASSQWDRVEYGYTF
TGCGCCAGCAGCCAATGGGACAGGGTGGAATATGGCTACACCTTC
>TRBD2|TRBJ2-1|once|TRBV19
CASSTAFSGRRNEQFF
TGTGCCAGTAGTACAGCCTTTAGCGGGAGAAGGAATGAGCAGTTCTTC
>-|TRBJ2-7|-|TRBV18
CASSPGGGATREQYF
TGTGCCAGCTCACCTGGAGGGGGGGCAACACGCGAGCAGTACTTC
>-|TRBJ1-1|-|TRBV28
CASSLFLPGRKNTEAFF
TGTGCCAGCAGTTTATTTTTACCGGGAAGGAAGAACACTGAAGCTTTCTTT
>-|TRBJ1-4|-|TRBV19
CASSTGGTNEKLFF
TGTGCCAGTAGTACCGGAGGTACTAATGAAAAACTGTTTTTT